These 27 T cell receptor beta chains came from one sample sequenced in a study of blood T cell repertoires in COVID-19. Clones were sequenced by immunoSEQ multiplex PCR, and TCRdb holds only the in-frame ones, with some missing. This table holds about 330,000 clones, roughly 87% found once. The sample consisted of PBMCs or T cells enriched from blood (not recorded which). These receptors were obtained from a woman aged 25 to 39 who had recovered from COVID-19.

V and J are TRBV12-3 or TRBV12-4 and TRBJ2-4, with a possible D match to TRBD1 (5 bases). The V end lost 8 bases, the J end lost 0 bases, and 8 bases lay between the germline ends. The CDR3 has 13 residues. The CDR3 bases are TGTGCCAGCGGAAGGGGAGCCAAAAACATTCAGTACTTC. As protein: CASGRGAKNIQYF.

This chain uses TRBV9 with TRBJ2-2; 7 bases are shared with TRBD1. The CDR3 is 17 residues long. The V gene end was trimmed by 3 bases and the J gene end by 0 bases; junction bases not matched to a gene: 8. Per germline, CDR1 SGDLS and CDR2 YYNGEE. DNA of the CDR3: TGTGCCAGCAGCGGCTATGAACAGGGGACGAACACCGGGGAGCTGTTTTTT. Translating gives CASSGYEQGTNTGELFF.

The chain combines TRBV29-1 with TRBJ1-3; TRBD1 is a possible D gene (5 bases). V was trimmed by 0 bases and J by 0 bases, leaving 12 bases between them. Germline V gene sequence: CDR1 SQVTM, CDR2 ANQGSEA. This CDR3 contains 16 residues. CDR3 protein: CSVEEGHRPSGNTIYF. CDR3 in DNA: TGCAGCGTTGAAGAGGGGCACAGACCCTCTGGAAACACCATATATTTT.

The chain joins TRBV7-6 to TRBJ1-1; the D gene is possibly TRBD1 (6 bases). V was pared by 4 bases and J by 5 bases, with 11 bases between. Germline lookup yields CDR1 SGHVS and CDR2 FNYEAQ. The CDR3 is 13 residues long. This CDR3 is CASSSTGWTEAFF. The CDR3 coding sequence is TGTGCCAGCAGCTCTACAGGGTGGACTGAAGCTTTCTTT.

The V call is TRBV5-1, the J call TRBJ1-4; the D gene is possibly TRBD1 (5 bases). Per the germline V gene, CDR1 is SGHRS and CDR2 is YFSETQ. V was clipped by 4 bases and J by 7 bases, with 17 bases between them. This CDR3 region has 15 residues. The CDR3 loop is CASSPFQGTAEKLFF. The CDR3 region has the DNA TGCGCCAGCAGCCCCTTTCAGGGTACAGCTGAAAAACTGTTTTTT.

The chain joins TRBV4-3 to TRBJ1-2, with D uncertain. The V and J ends lost 1 base and 8 bases respectively, with 5 bases between them. The germline gives CDR1 LGHNA, CDR2 YSLEER. This CDR3 has 11 amino acids. CDR3 sequence reads: CASSQGAGYTF. CDR3 DNA sequence: TGCGCCAGCAGCCAAGGGGCAGGCTACACCTTC.

The chain carries TRBV19 and TRBJ1-4; the D gene is possibly TRBD1 (6 bases). Trimming took 5 bases from V and 7 from J, leaving 17 bases between them. The CDR3 length is 15 residues. The germline CDR1 and CDR2 sequences are LNHDA and SQIVND (reference sequence). In nucleotides, the CDR3 is TGTGCCAGTAGTTCGACAGGAGGAGGTGGTGAAAAACTGTTTTTT. Protein product: CASSSTGGGGEKLFF.

The chain carries TRBV2 and TRBJ2-2, with TRBD2 matching over 12 bases. Germline lookup yields CDR1 SNHLY and CDR2 FYNNEI. V was clipped by 4 bases and J by 7 bases; unmatched bases: 1. There are 14 residues in the CDR3. The CDR3 DNA reads as TGTGCCAGCAGTGGACTAGCGGGGGTCGGGGAGCTGTTTTTT. It encodes CASSGLAGVGELFF.

The chain joins TRBV21-1 to TRBJ1-2; the table names TRBD1, a call not compared with the DNA. TRBV21-1 is deemed a pseudogene. This CDR3 contains 13 residues. The CDR3 reads CTKLRGRNYGYTF. The CDR3 nucleotides read TGCACCAAGCTAAGGGGGCGGAACTATGGCTACACCTTC.

The chain recombines TRBV19 with TRBJ2-7, with 10 bases aligning to TRBD2. The germline V gene encodes CDR1 LNHDA and CDR2 SQIVND (reference sequence). Losses at the gene ends were 10 bases for V and 1 base for J; bases not matched to a gene: 4. This CDR3 is 13 amino acids long. CDR3 sequence: CATRTSGSYEQYF. In nucleotides, the CDR3 is TGTGCCACCCGGACTAGCGGATCCTACGAGCAGTACTTC.

The rearrangement links TRBV6-5 to TRBJ1-2; D uncertain. Germline CDR1 and CDR2: MNHEY and SVGAGI. This CDR3 spans 14 amino acids. Trimming shortened V by 4 bases and J by 0 bases, and 9 bases separated the two germline ends. CDR3 region: CASSLSRTNYGYTF. The CDR3 DNA reads as TGTGCCAGCAGTTTGTCCAGAACTAACTATGGCTACACCTTC.

The chain carries TRBV10-3 and TRBJ1-4; maybe TRBD1 (5 bases). Germline lookup yields CDR1 ENHRY and CDR2 SYGVKD. This CDR3 has 11 residues. V was shortened by 8 bases and J by 7 bases, with 8 bases between the two germline ends. The CDR3 DNA is TGTGCCATCGGGGGGGGTGAAAAACTGTTTTTT. Its translation is CAIGGGEKLFF.

This clone came up once. The chain joins TRBV6-1 to TRBJ2-5; 7 nucleotides match TRBD2. Germline V gene lookup returns CDR1 MNHNS and CDR2 SASEGT. Trimming took 8 bases from V and 9 from J; bases not matched to a gene: 15. CDR3 length: 14 amino acids. For the CDR3, the DNA is TGTGCCAGCTCACCTGGCAGCGCAAGCGGGGCCCAGTACTTC. Its protein is CASSPGSASGAQYF.

The CDR3 nucleotides read TGCAGCGTCCGAGCGCCCCGCAGGGGGAAGTCCTACGAGCAGTACTTC. It codes for CSVRAPRRGKSYEQYF. The chain couples TRBV29-1 to TRBJ2-7, with 7 bases lining up with TRBD1. The CDR3 is made up of 16 amino acids. With V trimmed by 6 bases and J by 1 base, 15 bases remained unmatched. The germline V gene has CDR1 SQVTM and CDR2 ANQGSEA.

The chain employs TRBV3-1 (or the pseudogene TRBV3-2) and TRBJ1-1; 8 nucleotides match TRBD1. Germline V CDR1 and CDR2: LGHDT, YNNKEL (reference sequence). The ends lost 6 bases at V and 5 bases at J; junction bases unmatched: 8. The CDR3 covers 14 residues. CDR3 region: CASRLADRETEAFF. The CDR3 coding sequence is TGTGCCAGCAGACTTGCGGACAGGGAAACTGAAGCTTTCTTT.

This rearrangement joins TRBV28 to TRBJ2-7; 9 bases line up with TRBD1. V gave up 8 bases and J gave up 1 base; unmatched junction bases: 21. CDR1 and CDR2 from the germline V gene are MDHEN and SYDVKM. This CDR3 has 19 amino acids. The CDR3 region is CASGGNGRSKGQGSYEQYF. The DNA of the CDR3 is TGTGCCAGCGGGGGGAACGGACGGTCGAAGGGACAGGGATCCTACGAGCAGTACTTC.

The chain combines TRBV7-3 with TRBJ2-2; D remains ambiguous. The CDR3 runs 13 residues. The germline gives CDR1 SGHTA, CDR2 FQGTGA. Trimming took 4 bases from V and 6 from J, leaving 9 bases between them. The DNA of the CDR3 is TGTGCCAGCAGCTCCCTGAGGCCCGGGGAGCTGTTTTTT. The encoded protein is CASSSLRPGELFF.

This chain links TRBV11-2 with TRBJ1-2; D is possibly TRBD1 (5 bases). The CDR3 consists of 14 residues. Germline CDR1 is SGHAT and CDR2 is FQNNGV. Trimming pared 1 base from V and 4 bases from J, leaving 10 bases between. This CDR3 is CASSLGDSTYGYTF. CDR3 DNA sequence: TGTGCCAGCAGCTTAGGGGACTCTACCTATGGCTACACCTTC.

The chain carries TRBV5-5 and TRBJ2-2, with 7 bases aligning to TRBD2. Trimming took 5 bases from V and 3 from J; bases not matched to a gene: 4. CDR1 is SGHKS and CDR2 is YYEKEE in the germline V gene (reference sequence). The CDR3 is made up of 14 amino acids. The CDR3 loop is CASRFGGDTGELFF. For the CDR3, the DNA is TGTGCCAGCAGGTTTGGGGGGGACACCGGGGAGCTGTTTTTT.

This clone was seen just once. This chain links TRBV2 with TRBJ1-2; the D gene is possibly TRBD1 (5 bases). CDR1 and CDR2 from the germline V gene are SNHLY and FYNNEI. CDR3 length: 16 amino acids. V was shortened by 6 bases and J by 6 bases, with 23 bases between the two germline ends. The CDR3 DNA sequence: TGTGCCAGCAGAGGACCTCCGGGACTCCCCGATCATGGCTACACCTTC. It is translated as CASRGPPGLPDHGYTF. Supplemented by reference TRBV2 and TRBJ1-2, the full variable domain reads EPEVTQTPSHQVTQMGQEVILRCVPISNHLYFYWYRQILGQKVEFLVSFYNNEISEKSEIFDDQFSVERPDGSNFTLKIRSTKLEDSAMYFCASRGPPGLPDHGYTFGSGTRLTVV.

The V and J genes are TRBV6-5 and TRBJ2-6; 8 nucleotides match TRBD1. With 4 bases clipped from V and 3 bases from J, the junction kept 2 bases outside the gene matches. Germline CDR1 reads MNHEY; CDR2 reads SVGAGI. The CDR3 is 15 residues long. The CDR3 spells CASSSGTGGANVLTF. The CDR3 bases are TGTGCCAGCAGTTCCGGGACAGGTGGGGCCAACGTCCTGACTTTC.

This chain joins TRBV6-5 and TRBJ2-7; 9 positions agree with TRBD1. The CDR3 extends over 14 amino acids. Germline values: CDR1 MNHEY, CDR2 SVGAGI. With V trimmed by 4 bases and J by 3 bases, 4 bases remained unmatched. The CDR3 sequence: CASSSPGQGYEQYF. The CDR3 DNA follows: TGTGCCAGCAGTTCTCCGGGACAGGGCTACGAGCAGTACTTC.

The chain has TRBV11-1 and TRBJ1-1; D is unresolved. The CDR3 extends over 15 amino acids. CDR1 and CDR2 from the germline V gene are SGHAT and FQDESV (reference sequence). The V and J ends lost 1 base and 1 base respectively, with 10 bases between them. The CDR3: CASSLGVRKNTEAFF. As DNA, the CDR3 is TGTGCCAGCAGCTTAGGGGTCAGGAAGAACACTGAAGCTTTCTTT.

The chain carries TRBV6-1 and TRBJ1-1; D is unclear. V was shortened by 2 bases and J by 6 bases, with 7 bases between the two germline ends. This CDR3 has 12 amino acids. Germline V gene sequence: CDR1 MNHNS, CDR2 SASEGT. CDR3 residues: CASSERRAEAFF. As DNA, the CDR3 is TGTGCCAGCAGTGAAAGGAGAGCTGAAGCTTTCTTT.

The rearrangement joins TRBV2 to TRBJ1-1, with D unresolved. This CDR3 region has 13 residues. Deletions cut 5 bases from V and 2 bases from J, with 9 bases between. The germline V gene encodes CDR1 SNHLY and CDR2 FYNNEI. DNA of the CDR3: TGTGCCAGCAGTTCGTCGGGTAACACTGAAGCTTTCTTT. Protein: CASSSSGNTEAFF.

This chain joins TRBV30 and TRBJ2-3; D possibly corresponds to TRBD1 (6 bases). Trimming stripped 2 bases from V and 2 bases from J, with 14 bases between. The CDR3 has 15 residues. Germline V gene data show CDR1 as GTSNPN and CDR2 as SVGIG (reference sequence). The CDR3 sequence is CAWSRPGDNTDTQYF. CDR3 sequence (DNA): TGTGCCTGGAGTAGGCCAGGGGATAACACAGATACGCAGTATTTT.

The chain combines TRBV4-3 with TRBJ1-6; D uncertain. The length of the CDR3 is 16 residues. CDR1 and CDR2 (germline): LGHNA, YSLEER. Between the trimmed V and J ends, which lost 1 base and 5 bases, there was a span of 12 bases. The CDR3 DNA follows: TGCGCCAGCAGCCAAGCAACCCGGAGGGATAATTCACCCCTCCACTTT. Amino acids: CASSQATRRDNSPLHF.